These 28 T cell receptor beta chains were all obtained from the same sample, sequenced in a study of T cell responses to AZD1222 COVID-19 vaccine. Repertoires were generated with immunoSEQ multiplex PCR, while TCRdb's copy carries only in-frame clones and drops some. Here the sample spans around 84,000 clones, about 90% being singletons. Sequenced here: peripheral blood, sampled on day 0 of MenACWY control vaccination. These receptors were collected from an adult in good health.

CDR3 nucleotide sequence: TGCGCCAGCAGCTTGGAGGGGGCGGTCGGGGAGCTGTTTTTT. Translated: CASSLEGAVGELFF. The chain carries TRBV5-1 and TRBJ2-2; 7 nucleotides line up with TRBD1. This CDR3 is built from 14 residues. V trimming: 0 bases; J trimming: 7 bases; junction bases outside the gene matches: 3. Germline V gives CDR1 SGHRS, CDR2 YFSETQ.

This chain connects TRBV6-6 to TRBJ1-1; D perhaps matches TRBD1 (6 bases). This CDR3 has 16 residues. The ends were cut back, 2 bases at V and 0 bases at J, with 13 bases in the middle. The germline V gene has CDR1 MNHNY and CDR2 SVGAGI (reference sequence). The DNA of the CDR3 is TGTGCCAGCAGTTACAGAGTTCAGGGGCTGAACACTGAAGCTTTCTTT. Translating gives CASSYRVQGLNTEAFF.

The rearrangement uses TRBV6-5 and TRBJ1-4; TRBD1 is a possible D gene (6 bases). There are 15 residues in the CDR3. V lost 6 bases and J 5 bases, leaving 16 bases between the germline ends. From germline, CDR1 is MNHEY and CDR2 SVGAGI. The DNA of the CDR3 is TGTGCCAGCAGCCACAGGGTTGACCCAAATGAAAAACTGTTTTTT. Translation: CASSHRVDPNEKLFF.

This sequence joins TRBV18 and TRBJ1-3; a weak D match, TRBD1 (6 bases). The CDR3 consists of 17 residues. V was cut by 0 bases and J by 2 bases, with 14 bases left in between. Germline V CDR1 and CDR2: KGHSH, LQKENI. The CDR3 loop reads CASSPPGGTMAGNTIYF. The CDR3 DNA reads as TGTGCCAGCTCACCACCCGGAGGGACAATGGCTGGAAACACCATATATTTT.

The chain employs TRBV28 and TRBJ2-6, with D possibly being TRBD1 or TRBD2 (5 bases each). Germline assignment: CDR1 MDHEN and CDR2 SYDVKM. This CDR3 contains 17 residues. V was trimmed by 4 bases and J by 2 bases, leaving 15 bases between them. This CDR3 is CASSSPGGRAGANVLTF. The CDR3 nucleotides are TGTGCCAGCAGTTCCCCTGGGGGTAGGGCTGGGGCCAACGTCCTGACTTTC.

This chain links TRBV9 with TRBJ2-7; D gene unclear. Trimming stripped 0 bases from V and 3 bases from J, with 7 bases between. Per the germline V gene, CDR1 is SGDLS and CDR2 is YYNGEE. The CDR3 is made up of 13 amino acids. CDR3: CASSVGQDYEQYF. The CDR3 DNA is TGTGCCAGCAGCGTAGGGCAAGACTACGAGCAGTACTTC.

The V gene is TRBV2, the J gene TRBJ1-5; 9 nucleotides agree with TRBD1. Germline CDR1 is SNHLY and CDR2 is FYNNEI. V dropped 4 bases and J dropped 2; count of bases not matched to a gene: 3. CDR3 length: 15 residues. The CDR3 region has the DNA TGTGCCAGCAGTGCCCGGACAGGGGGCAATCAGCCCCAGCATTTT. Its translation is CASSARTGGNQPQHF.

As concerns this clone: The same CDR3 arises from other DNA sequences in this sample as well. V and J are TRBV15 and TRBJ2-5; D tentatively fits TRBD1 or TRBD2 (5 bases each). V was trimmed by 4 bases and J by 3 bases, leaving 9 bases between them. CDR1 is LNHNV, CDR2 YYDKDF, per germline (reference sequence). The CDR3 has 13 residues. CDR3 residues: CATSTGPEETQYF. The CDR3 nucleotides read TGTGCCACCAGCACGGGACCTGAAGAGACCCAGTACTTC.

V and J are TRBV6-5 and TRBJ1-1; D not resolved. This CDR3 is built from 13 residues. The germline CDR1 and CDR2 sequences are MNHEY and SVGAGI. Trimming took 6 bases from V and 0 from J, leaving 8 bases between them. The chain's CDR3 is CASRKTVNTEAFF. The CDR3 nucleotides read TGTGCCAGCAGAAAAACAGTGAACACTGAAGCTTTCTTT.

This chain connects TRBV6-5 to TRBJ2-5; D remains ambiguous. The germline gives CDR1 MNHEY, CDR2 SVGAGI. V lost 6 bases to trimming and J lost 1 base, with 12 bases between them. The CDR3 sequence is 14 residues long. The CDR3 DNA is TGTGCCAGCAGCCGACGTCTTTCCCAAGAGACCCAGTACTTC. The encoded protein is CASSRRLSQETQYF.

V usage is TRBV15 and J usage is TRBJ1-6; no firm D call. Germline V gene lookup returns CDR1 LNHNV and CDR2 YYDKDF (reference sequence). V was clipped by 4 bases and J by 7 bases, with 8 bases between them. CDR3 size: 13 residues. In DNA, the CDR3 is TGTGCCACCAGCACCGCAGAGAATTCACCCCTCCACTTT. Translation: CATSTAENSPLHF.

V gene TRBV2 combines with J gene TRBJ2-1, with D uncertain. This CDR3 is 13 amino acids long. With 8 bases removed from V and 2 bases from J, the gap between germline ends came to 10 bases. The V gene's germline CDR1 is SNHLY and CDR2 FYNNEI. The DNA for the CDR3 is TGTGCCAGCGTAGGGTTAGCCTACAATGAGCAGTTCTTC. It yields the protein CASVGLAYNEQFF. The variable domain in full, with the rest retrieved from reference TRBV2 and TRBJ2-1, is EPEVTQTPSHQVTQMGQEVILRCVPISNHLYFYWYRQILGQKVEFLVSFYNNEISEKSEIFDDQFSVERPDGSNFTLKIRSTKLEDSAMYFCASVGLAYNEQFFGPGTRLTVL.

This chain connects TRBV9 to TRBJ2-2; D ambiguous. Germline CDR1 and CDR2: SGDLS and YYNGEE. The CDR3 consists of 14 residues. Deletions cut 0 bases from V and 4 bases from J, with 7 bases between. The CDR3 sequence is CASSVDRVTGELFF. The CDR3 bases are TGTGCCAGCAGCGTAGACAGAGTCACCGGGGAGCTGTTTTTT. Using reference TRBV9 and TRBJ2-2 for the parts outside the CDR3, the full variable domain is DSGVTQTPKHLITATGQRVTLRCSPRSGDLSVYWYQQSLDQGLQFLIQYYNGEERAKGNILERFSAQQFPDLHSELNLSSLELGDSALYFCASSVDRVTGELFFGEGSRLTVL.

CDR3 sequence (DNA): TGTGCCAGCAGCTTCCTACGGGACAGACAAGAGACCCAGTACTTC. It codes for CASSFLRDRQETQYF. The gene calls are TRBV7-6 and TRBJ2-5; TRBD1 matches 7 bases. CDR3 length equals 15 residues. The J segment lost 2 bases and the V segment lost 3 bases, leaving 6 bases of the junction unmatched. Germline V gene sequence: CDR1 SGHVS, CDR2 FNYEAQ.

The genes are TRBV7-6 and TRBJ2-2; no definite D call. There are 15 residues in the CDR3. V lost 4 bases and J lost 3, with 12 bases in between. Germline CDR1 SGHVS, CDR2 FNYEAQ. CDR3 sequence (DNA): TGTGCCAGCAGCTCAGCTGGTATGGACACCGGGGAGCTGTTTTTT. This encodes CASSSAGMDTGELFF.

This rearrangement joins TRBV6-1 to TRBJ1-5; D not resolved. The CDR3 consists of 14 residues. Germline-derived CDR1 and CDR2 are MNHNS and SASEGT. Trimming removed 1 base at V and 0 bases at J, with 4 bases between. This chain's CDR3 is CASSEVSSNQPQHF. CDR3 bases: TGTGCCAGCAGTGAAGTAAGTAGCAATCAGCCCCAGCATTTT.

This clone was seen only once. V and J are TRBV29-1 and TRBJ2-7; D not resolved. The CDR3 spans 12 residues. From germline, CDR1 is SQVTM and CDR2 ANQGSEA. The germline V and J ends were trimmed by 3 bases and 4 bases, with 10 bases remaining between them. The CDR3 coding sequence is TGCAGCGTTGAGGGGATGGGGTACGAGCAGTACTTC. It translates to CSVEGMGYEQYF.

The chain employs TRBV18 and TRBJ2-5; the D call may be TRBD1 or TRBD2 (5 bases each). Trimming took 5 bases from V and 3 from J, leaving 16 bases between them. The CDR3 contains 15 residues. Germline V gives CDR1 KGHSH, CDR2 LQKENI. The CDR3 loop reads CASSDQRRGEETQYF. In nucleotides, the CDR3 is TGTGCCAGCTCAGATCAGCGGCGAGGGGAAGAGACCCAGTACTTC. The full variable domain, its missing parts supplied by reference TRBV18 and TRBJ2-5, is NAGVMQNPRHLVRRRGQEARLRCSPMKGHSHVYWYRQLPEEGLKFMVYLQKENIIDESGMPKERFSAEFPKEGPSILRIQQVVRGDSAAYFCASSDQRRGEETQYFGPGTRLLVL.

This clone was counted between two and nine times. This chain uses TRBV27 with TRBJ2-7, with TRBD2 matching 7 bases. Germline lookup yields CDR1 MNHEY and CDR2 SMNVEV (reference sequence). V dropped 1 base and J dropped 5; count of bases not matched to a gene: 5. The CDR3 consists of 14 residues. Here the CDR3 reads CASSLWGGSNEQYF. The CDR3 DNA reads TGTGCCAGCAGTTTATGGGGGGGAAGCAACGAGCAGTACTTC.

The chain links TRBV19 to TRBJ2-3; no firm D call. The V gene's germline CDR1 is LNHDA and CDR2 SQIVND (reference sequence). V lost 4 bases to trimming and J lost 2 bases, with 7 bases between them. The CDR3 has 13 residues. The CDR3 nucleotides are TGTGCCAGTAGTAGGGATCACACAGATACGCAGTATTTT. This codes for CASSRDHTDTQYF.

The chain recombines TRBV5-1 with TRBJ2-1; D not resolved. Germline V CDR1 and CDR2: SGHRS, YFSETQ. V gave up 0 bases and J gave up 0 bases, with 13 bases separating them. The CDR3 length is 17 residues. The CDR3 is CASSLALGRSSYNEQFF. The CDR3 DNA reads TGCGCCAGCAGCTTGGCGTTAGGCCGTTCCTCCTACAATGAGCAGTTCTTC.

CDR3 bases: TGTGCCAGTAGTACCCCAGGTCCCCAGCAAGAGACCCAGTACTTC. Its protein is CASSTPGPQQETQYF. The chain uses TRBV19 and TRBJ2-5; no firm D call. V was shortened by 4 bases and J by 2 bases, with 14 bases between the two germline ends. This CDR3 region has 15 residues. Germline assignment: CDR1 LNHDA and CDR2 SQIVND (reference sequence).

This clone was recorded only once. The chain links TRBV7-2 to TRBJ2-5; a possible D gene is TRBD2 (6 bases). V was trimmed by 0 bases and J by 5 bases, leaving 7 bases between them. Germline loops: CDR1 SGHTA, CDR2 FQGNSA. The length of the CDR3 is 13 residues. The DNA for the CDR3 is TGTGCCAGCAGCTTAGCCGGAGGGGAGACCCAGTACTTC. Its protein product is CASSLAGGETQYF.

The V call is TRBV7-9, the J call TRBJ1-2, with D maybe TRBD1 (6 bases). This CDR3 has 17 residues. The V gene lost 2 bases and the J gene lost 4 bases, with 20 bases spanning the gap. Germline CDR1 reads SEHNR; CDR2 reads FQNEAQ (reference sequence). CDR3 residues: CASSLQIERDTGYGYTF. CDR3 coding DNA: TGTGCCAGCAGCTTACAGATCGAACGGGACACAGGCTATGGCTACACCTTC.

In this sample, this clone turned up once. The chain employs TRBV25-1 and TRBJ2-6, with no clear D. Trimming took 8 bases from V and 2 from J, leaving 19 bases between them. The CDR3 runs 17 residues. Germline CDR1 is MGHDK and CDR2 is SYGVNS. The CDR3 bases are TGTGCCAGCTTAGGGCATTCCCTTGGAGCTGGGGCCAACGTCCTGACTTTC. Translating gives CASLGHSLGAGANVLTF.

The CDR3 sequence: CASSPTGITDTQYF. Written as DNA, the CDR3 is TGTGCCAGCTCACCGACAGGGATCACAGATACGCAGTATTTT. The chain is built from TRBV18 and TRBJ2-3, with 7 bases lining up with TRBD1. Germline V gene data show CDR1 as KGHSH and CDR2 as LQKENI. Germline trimming cut 3 bases from V and 2 bases from J; bases unmatched to any gene: 2. The CDR3 totals 14 residues.

This chain joins TRBV14 and TRBJ2-7; 10 nucleotides agree with TRBD1. The CDR3 extends over 15 amino acids. The trim removed 6 bases at V and 3 bases at J, leaving 8 bases unmatched. Germline V gene lookup returns CDR1 SGHDN and CDR2 FVKESK. The CDR3 region has the DNA TGTGCCAGCAGTCCCGGGACAGGGGACTACTACGAGCAGTACTTC. Protein: CASSPGTGDYYEQYF.

This chain uses TRBV7-2 with TRBJ2-1; a weak D match, TRBD1 (5 bases). Germline lookup yields CDR1 SGHTA and CDR2 FQGNSA. V lost 4 bases, J lost 6 bases, and 10 bases lay in between. This CDR3 spans 13 amino acids. CDR3 DNA: TGTGCCAGCAGCTCCAAAGGGGTCAATGAGCAGTTCTTC. Its protein product is CASSSKGVNEQFF. Together with reference TRBV7-2 and TRBJ2-1, the CDR3 gives the full variable domain: GAGVSQSPSNKVTEKGKDVELRCDPISGHTALYWYRQSLGQGLEFLIYFQGNSAPDKSGLPSDRFSAERTGGSVSTLTIQRTQQEDSAVYLCASSSKGVNEQFFGPGTRLTVL.